The source of this TCR beta chain is a study of T-cell memory formation after mild COVID-19. TCRdb processed the 5' RACE reads anew with MiXCR; each CDR3 protein has one entry. Here the sample spans approximately 260,000 distinct CDR3 sequences, around 15% being singletons. Trimming cost V 4 bases and J 3 bases; bases outside gene matches: 8. CDR1 is GTSNPN, CDR2 SVGIG, per germline (reference sequence). This CDR3 is 14 amino acids long. This clonotype was observed a handful of times. The sequenced material came from PBMCs or a T cell subset sorted from them (not recorded which). The genes are TRBV30 and TRBJ2-7, with TRBD1 matching 8 bases. This TCR was recovered from a man younger than 35 who had mild COVID-19 (a few samples of this study predate the infection). Cell type and time point are not known. The CDR3 reads CAWNEQGVSYEQYF. In DNA, the CDR3 is TGTGCCTGGAACGAACAGGGGGTAAGCTACGAGCAGTACTTC.